This record looks at one T cell receptor beta chain sequence and its context. The data belong to a study of blood T cell repertoires in COVID-19. On the study more broadly: Collection of acute and convalescent COVID-19 samples took place in the United States, Italy and Spain. From T cells, B-cell-depleted T cells, or PBMCs came the material, which was cDNA or gDNA.

The CDR3 extends over 15 amino acids. J lost 2 bases, V lost 2 bases, and 4 bases had no gene match. From germline, CDR1 is MDHEN and CDR2 SYDVKM. Seattle patients were enrolled during active infection and followed longitudinally. Authors' analysis steps: Quantification of nucleated cells was approximated via reference gene primer amplification. Clones were sequenced by immunoSEQ multiplex PCR, and TCRdb holds only the in-frame ones, with some missing. V and J calls and clone size are given by that table; D and trimming were obtained from the DNA. Among approximately 150,000 clones listed, 79% were seen once.

This clonotype originated in a woman aged 55-70 years with COVID-19, enrolled during active disease. The V gene is TRBV28, the J gene TRBJ2-7, with TRBD2 matching 9 bases. The sequencing sample was made of peripheral blood. The CDR3 DNA reads TGTGCCAGCAGTTTAGGAGGACTAGCGCCCTACGAGCAGTACTTC. This codes for CASSLGGLAPYEQYF. Together with reference TRBV28 and TRBJ2-7, the CDR3 gives the full variable domain: DVKVTQSSRYLVKRTGEKVFLECVQDMDHENMFWYRQDPGLGLRLIYFSYDVKMKEKGDIPEGYSVSREKKERFSLILESASTNQTSMYLCASSLGGLAPYEQYFGPGTRLTVT.